Below are 13 T cell receptor beta chains sequenced from a single sample in a study of regulatory T cells in long-lasting Graves disease. Indicated time point: newly diagnosed GD, antithyroid drugs for less than 3 months. The authors made the TCR library using RNA they extracted from PBMCs. Building the TCR beta libraries relied on iRepertoire HTBI primers, and CDR3 regions underwent Arm-PCR. TCRdb itself ran the multiplex PCR reads through MiXCR, one entry per CDR3 protein. The sample lists approximately 390,000 distinct CDR3 sequences; 15% to 20% were seen once. This sample was also put to use in a study of T cells in Graves' hyperthyroidism and ophthalmopathy.

The sample in question was peripheral blood mononuclear cells (PBMCs), obtained at new diagnosis, from a patient treated with antithyroid drugs. All receptors derive from a young woman with Graves disease.

As concerns this clonotype: A much more abundant neighbour one base away suggests this may be a read error. The CDR3 protein is CAGSYSNRGWSYNEQFF. As DNA, the CDR3 is TGTGCCGGCAGTTACTCGAATCGGGGTTGGTCCTACAATGAGCAGTTCTTC. This chain connects TRBV6-6 to TRBJ2-1; possibly TRBD2 for D (5 bases). Germline V CDR1 and CDR2: MNHNY, SVGAGI (reference sequence). The CDR3 sequence is 17 residues long.

This clonotype was counted between two and nine times. The rearrangement uses TRBV5-1 and TRBJ2-5; TRBD2 matches at 11 bases. Germline V gene data show CDR1 as SGHRS and CDR2 as YFSETQ. The CDR3 extends over 16 amino acids. V shed 2 bases and J 4 bases; nucleotides not matched to a gene: 7. The CDR3 coding sequence is TGCGCCAGCAGCTTCGGTAGCGGGGGGGCCCCAGAGACCCAGTACTTC. Residues: CASSFGSGGAPETQYF. Supplemented by reference TRBV5-1 and TRBJ2-5, the full variable domain reads KAGVTQTPRYLIKTRGQQVTLSCSPISGHRSVSWYQQTPGQGLQFLFEYFSETQRNKGNFPGRFSGRQFSNSRSEMNVSTLELGDSALYLCASSFGSGGAPETQYFGPGTRLLVL.

About this clonotype: A much larger clone differs from this one at a single base, so this may be a read error. The J gene is TRBJ1-3, the V gene TRBV29-1; tentatively, D is TRBD1 (5 bases). V gave up 4 bases and J gave up 2 bases, with 9 bases separating them. The CDR3 extends over 13 amino acids. In germline, CDR1 is SQVTM, CDR2 ANQGSEA. CDR3 sequence (DNA): TGCAGCGTTGGGGGGTCGGCTGGAAACACCATATATTTT. Translated: CSVGGSAGNTIYF.

This clonotype showed up just a few times. This chain uses TRBV28 with TRBJ2-4; TRBD1 aligns across 7 bases. Germline trimming cut 7 bases from V and 1 base from J; bases unmatched to any gene: 10. Germline values: CDR1 MDHEN, CDR2 SYDVKM. The CDR3 is 16 residues long. CDR3 amino acids: CASTKTGLGAKNIQYF. In DNA form, the CDR3 reads TGTGCCAGCACGAAGACAGGGTTAGGGGCCAAAAACATTCAGTACTTC.

This chain joins TRBV20-1 and TRBJ2-7; TRBD1 matches at 12 bases. This CDR3 has 16 residues. Germline CDR1 DFQATT, CDR2 SNEGSKA (reference sequence). The V segment lost 3 bases and the J segment 5 bases; nucleotides outside the gene matches: 11. The CDR3 DNA follows: TGCAGTGCTAGGATCCCCGGGACAGGGGGCGGCGACGAGCAGTACTTC. It codes for CSARIPGTGGGDEQYF.

There are many counts of this clonotype. This sequence joins TRBV13 and TRBJ2-1, with D maybe TRBD2 (6 bases). Germline loops: CDR1 PRHDT, CDR2 FYEKMQ (reference sequence). The CDR3 is 16 residues long. V was clipped by 5 bases and J by 4 bases, with 18 bases between them. As DNA, the CDR3 is TGTGCCAGCAGCCCCCGGGGTTGGGGACTGTACAATGAGCAGTTCTTC. It yields the protein CASSPRGWGLYNEQFF.

The chain uses TRBV9 and TRBJ2-5; TRBD2 aligns across 7 bases. CDR1 and CDR2 from the germline V gene are SGDLS and YYNGEE. With V trimmed by 4 bases and J by 4 bases, 7 bases remained unmatched. The CDR3 has 14 amino acids. The CDR3 DNA reads as TGTGCCAGCAGCAACAGACTAGCCTCAGAGACCCAGTACTTC. This codes for CASSNRLASETQYF. Looking up the rest from reference TRBV9 and TRBJ2-5 gives the full variable domain: DSGVTQTPKHLITATGQRVTLRCSPRSGDLSVYWYQQSLDQGLQFLIQYYNGEERAKGNILERFSAQQFPDLHSELNLSSLELGDSALYFCASSNRLASETQYFGPGTRLLVL.

There are a few counts of this clonotype. The chain links TRBV6-4 to TRBJ2-1; TRBD1 might be the D (6 bases). Trimming removed 5 bases at V and 7 bases at J, with 12 bases between. The CDR3 extends over 13 amino acids. Germline assignment: CDR1 MRHNA and CDR2 SNTAGT. This chain's CDR3 is CASSQGSENEQFF. As DNA, the CDR3 is TGTGCCAGCAGTCAGGGGTCCGAAAATGAGCAGTTCTTC.

The chain links TRBV6-2 or TRBV6-3 to TRBJ1-1; D is unresolved. V lost 3 bases and J lost 4, with 12 bases in between. Germline V lookup: CDR1 MNHEY, CDR2 SVGEGT. The CDR3 has 14 residues. CDR3 loop: CASSYSFSLTEAFF. CDR3 in DNA: TGTGCCAGCAGTTATTCATTTTCACTCACTGAAGCTTTCTTT.

This clonotype was counted ten times or more. This chain joins TRBV19 and TRBJ1-1, with 7 bases identical to TRBD1. Germline-derived CDR1 and CDR2 are LNHDA and SQIVND (reference sequence). The CDR3 contains 14 residues. J lost 0 bases, V lost 9 bases, and 7 bases had no gene match. In DNA form, the CDR3 reads TGTGCCAGCAGACCAACAGGGGTGAACACTGAAGCTTTCTTT. It specifies CASRPTGVNTEAFF. The entire variable domain, with the rest obtained from reference TRBV19 and TRBJ1-1, is as follows: DGGITQSPKYLFRKEGQNVTLSCEQNLNHDAMYWYRQDPGQGLRLIYYSQIVNDFQKGDIAEGYSVSREKKESFPLTVTSAQKNPTAFYLCASRPTGVNTEAFFGQGTRLTVV.

The CDR3: CATSRLFSGGSSYEQYF. CDR3 coding DNA: TGTGCCACCAGCAGATTATTTAGCGGGGGAAGCTCCTACGAGCAGTACTTC. The genes are TRBV15 and TRBJ2-7; TRBD2 agrees at 9 bases. The CDR3 spans 17 residues. Germline V gene lookup returns CDR1 LNHNV and CDR2 YYDKDF (reference sequence). The V gene end was trimmed by 2 bases and the J gene end by 0 bases; junction bases not matched to a gene: 8.

This clonotype was seen many times. V and J are TRBV28 and TRBJ2-6, with TRBD1 as a possible D gene (6 bases). Trimming shortened V by 5 bases and J by 12 bases, and 14 bases separated the two germline ends. This CDR3 is 13 amino acids long. Germline V gene lookup returns CDR1 MDHEN and CDR2 SYDVKM. For the CDR3, the DNA is TGTGCCAGCAGTCTAGGGACATCTCCCGTCCTGACTTTC. This encodes CASSLGTSPVLTF.

As to this clonotype: Just one base apart from a much larger clone, this may be a read error. V gene TRBV20-1 combines with J gene TRBJ2-2, with D perhaps TRBD2 (6 bases). Germline-derived CDR1 and CDR2 are DFQATT and SNEGSKA (reference sequence). The CDR3 runs 15 residues. This CDR3 reads CSVRSGLANTGELFF. The CDR3 DNA reads TGCAGTGTTAGATCGGGACTCGCAAACACCGGGGAGCTGTTTTTT.